Below are 22 T cell receptor beta chains sequenced from a single sample in a study of CD8 T cells in ankylosing spondylitis. TCRdb analysed the 5' RACE reads with MiXCR anew, one entry per CDR3 protein. This sample has around 130,000 distinct CDR3 sequences, with around 13% found just once. Sequencing was done on a sample of blood, either unsorted or a sorted T cell fraction (not recorded which). The receptor source for this set is a female donor with ankylosing spondylitis or in good health (not recorded which).

This clonotype was counted many times. The V gene is TRBV3-1, the J gene TRBJ2-3; 10 nucleotides line up with TRBD2. CDR1 and CDR2 (germline): LGHDT, YNNKEL (reference sequence). J was trimmed by 4 bases and V by 4 bases; bases with no gene match: 11. The CDR3 sequence is 17 residues long. In nucleotides, the CDR3 is TGTGCCAGCAGCCGCGTGCGGGCTAGCGGGGGCTCAGATACGCAGTATTTT. This encodes CASSRVRASGGSDTQYF.

The chain combines TRBV5-6 with TRBJ1-2; TRBD1 aligns across 9 bases. Germline V lookup: CDR1 SGHDT, CDR2 YYEEEE. J was trimmed by 2 bases and V by 2 bases; bases with no gene match: 1. This CDR3 is 14 amino acids long. This chain's CDR3 is CASSFGTGNYGYTF. The CDR3, as DNA: TGTGCCAGCAGCTTTGGGACAGGGAACTATGGCTACACCTTC.

A word on this clonotype: The junction departs from germline at one end; a sequencing error may be responsible. The rearrangement links TRBV6-1 to TRBJ2-3; a weak D match, TRBD1 (6 bases). The CDR3 has 14 residues. The germline gives CDR1 MNHNS, CDR2 SASEGT. The CDR3 spells CTSSTRDKSDTQYF. The CDR3 DNA is TGTACCAGCAGTACCCGGGACAAATCCGATACGCAGTATTTT.

This clonotype was counted many times. The chain carries TRBV7-3 and TRBJ2-1; 10 nucleotides line up with TRBD2. The V gene's germline CDR1 is SGHTA and CDR2 FQGTGA. This CDR3 is 15 amino acids long. Trimming cost V 1 base and J 7 bases; bases outside gene matches: 4. The CDR3 is CASSLNSGGPNEQFF. CDR3 nucleotides: TGTGCCAGCAGCTTAAATAGCGGGGGGCCTAATGAGCAGTTCTTC.

The table lists this clonotype with many counts. The rearrangement joins TRBV20-1 to TRBJ1-1, with 10 bases matching TRBD1. This CDR3 region has 13 residues. The V segment lost 8 bases and the J segment 1 base; nucleotides outside the gene matches: 4. The germline V gene has CDR1 DFQATT and CDR2 SNEGSKA (reference sequence). The CDR3 sequence: CSPTGGPNTEAFF. For the CDR3, the DNA is TGCAGTCCGACAGGGGGCCCGAACACTGAAGCTTTCTTT.

The chain combines TRBV6-1 with TRBJ2-7; D is unclear. V dropped 5 bases and J dropped 3 bases, with 11 bases sitting between them. Germline V CDR1 and CDR2: MNHNS, SASEGT. CDR3 length equals 13 residues. The CDR3 DNA reads as TGTGCCAGCAGTAGGACGCAGAACTACGAGCAGTACTTC. Its translation: CASSRTQNYEQYF.

This clonotype was counted between two and nine times. This chain connects TRBV18 to TRBJ1-2; TRBD1 matches 10 bases. Trimming removed 4 bases from V and 5 bases from J; junction bases left unmatched: 7. Germline loops: CDR1 KGHSH, CDR2 LQKENI. The CDR3 loop spans 15 amino acids. DNA for the CDR3: TGTGCCAGCTCACTCCCGGGACAGGGGTCGTATGGCTACACCTTC. Its translation: CASSLPGQGSYGYTF.

There are a few counts of this clonotype. The rearrangement links TRBV9 to TRBJ2-1; possibly TRBD1 for D (5 bases). Trimming shortened V by 1 base and J by 7 bases, and 12 bases separated the two germline ends. The CDR3 consists of 14 residues. The V gene's germline CDR1 is SGDLS and CDR2 YYNGEE. The CDR3 protein is CASSVFAGPNEQFF. In DNA, the CDR3 is TGTGCCAGCAGCGTATTCGCAGGGCCGAATGAGCAGTTCTTC.

As concerns this clonotype: The junction departs from the called germline gene at one end, perhaps through a read error. The rearrangement uses TRBV7-9 and TRBJ1-6; TRBD1 agrees at 9 bases. From germline, CDR1 is SEHNR and CDR2 FQNEAQ (reference sequence). The CDR3 is made up of 14 amino acids. In nucleotides, the CDR3 is TGTGCCAGCAGCTCCGGACAGGGGAATTCACCCCACCACTTT. This gives the protein CASSSGQGNSPHHF.

This rearrangement joins TRBV12-3 or TRBV12-4 to TRBJ2-3; TRBD2 agrees at 8 bases. V shed 9 bases and J 0 bases; nucleotides not matched to a gene: 2. The CDR3 is 13 residues long. DNA for the CDR3: TGTGCCAGTAAGCGGGGGAGCACAGATACGCAGTATTTT. Translation gives CASKRGSTDTQYF.

The genes are TRBV7-3 and TRBJ2-1; no reliable D call. The CDR3 sequence is 16 residues long. Trimming took off 1 base at V and 0 bases at J, with 10 bases between the two ends. Per germline, CDR1 SGHTA and CDR2 FQGTGA. CDR3 in DNA: TGTGCCAGCAGCTTAAGGGCAGGTAGCTCCTACAATGAGCAGTTCTTC. Protein: CASSLRAGSSYNEQFF.

This clonotype has only a few counts. The rearrangement links TRBV6-1 to TRBJ1-1, with no clear D. The CDR3 covers 15 residues. Per the germline V gene, CDR1 is MNHNS and CDR2 is SASEGT. The ends were cut back, 5 bases at V and 4 bases at J, with 17 bases in the middle. CDR3 in DNA: TGTGCCAGCAGTCCCCGTGGGGAGGGAGCCACTGAAGCTTTCTTT. Protein: CASSPRGEGATEAFF.

In its sample, this clonotype was seen many times. J is TRBJ2-1 and V is TRBV20-1, with D perhaps given as TRBD1 or TRBD2 (5 bases each). This CDR3 has 14 amino acids. Trimming removed 3 bases at V and 3 bases at J, with 12 bases between. CDR1 is DFQATT, CDR2 SNEGSKA, per germline (reference sequence). The CDR3 reads CSASSGGGYNEQFF. In DNA, the CDR3 is TGCAGTGCTAGCTCTGGTGGGGGCTACAATGAGCAGTTCTTC.

This clonotype was seen a few times. This chain connects TRBV7-2 to TRBJ2-7; 7 nucleotides align to TRBD2. The CDR3 has 15 amino acids. V shed 5 bases and J 7 bases; nucleotides not matched to a gene: 14. CDR1 and CDR2 (germline): SGHTA, FQGNSA. The CDR3 DNA follows: TGTGCCAGCAGCCTTCGGGGTTCGCGGGAGTCTGAGCAGTACTTC. This sequence encodes CASSLRGSRESEQYF.

The rearrangement joins TRBV6-7 to TRBJ1-2; maybe TRBD1 (5 bases). TRBV6-7 is reported as an ORF; its role is uncertain. The CDR3 is 14 amino acids. V gave up 6 bases and J gave up 6 bases, with 17 bases separating them. DNA for the CDR3: TGTGCCAGCAGCCAACCGGGGACGGAGGATGGCTACACCTTC. Protein: CASSQPGTEDGYTF.

Details on this clonotype: Since a much larger clone is just one base distant, this may be a read error. V and J are TRBV29-1 and TRBJ1-5; weak D call: TRBD1 (6 bases). Germline lookup yields CDR1 SQVTM and CDR2 ANQGSEA. V was trimmed by 7 bases and J by 7 bases, leaving 20 bases between them. The length of the CDR3 is 14 residues. In nucleotides, the CDR3 is TGCAGCGCAGTAAGCGGGGGGGCAGGGCAGCCCCAGCATTTT. Its protein product is CSAVSGGAGQPQHF.

This clonotype has at least ten counts. The genes are TRBV5-1 and TRBJ2-7, with D perhaps TRBD1 or TRBD2 (5 bases each). Germline-derived CDR1 and CDR2 are SGHRS and YFSETQ. The CDR3 length is 13 residues. The V end was cut by 1 base, the J end by 6 bases, with 11 bases between. CDR3: CASSLPPGREQYF. CDR3 DNA sequence: TGCGCCAGCAGCTTGCCGCCGGGACGCGAGCAGTACTTC.

The V call is TRBV7-2, the J call TRBJ2-1; D is unresolved. The germline gives CDR1 SGHTA, CDR2 FQGNSA. The CDR3 extends over 16 amino acids. Trimming took 1 base from V and 0 from J, leaving 10 bases between them. The CDR3 loop reads CASSLDRPNSYNEQFF. DNA for the CDR3: TGTGCCAGCAGCTTAGACCGACCAAACTCCTACAATGAGCAGTTCTTC.

This clonotype appeared many times. The chain has TRBV20-1 and TRBJ2-5, with D perhaps matching TRBD1 (6 bases). CDR1 DFQATT and CDR2 SNEGSKA come from the germline V gene (reference sequence). The ends were cut back, 5 bases at V and 4 bases at J, with 11 bases in the middle. The CDR3 totals 12 residues. Here the CDR3 DNA reads TGCAGTGCTCAGGGGTCCGCAGAGACCCAGTACTTC. As protein: CSAQGSAETQYF.

This clonotype was seen a handful of times. The V and J genes are TRBV12-3 or TRBV12-4 and TRBJ2-1, with D uncertain. Trimming pared 1 base from V and 6 bases from J, leaving 10 bases between. The CDR3 length is 14 residues. This CDR3 reads CASSLGHKGNEQFF. The CDR3 coding sequence is TGTGCCAGCAGTTTAGGCCACAAAGGCAATGAGCAGTTCTTC.

The CDR3 is CASSQRDRGVTGELFF. The CDR3 region has the DNA TGTGCCAGCAGCCAGCGGGACAGGGGGGTCACCGGGGAGCTGTTTTTT. The rearrangement joins TRBV7-2 to TRBJ2-2; 11 nucleotides align to TRBD1. Germline V gives CDR1 SGHTA, CDR2 FQGNSA. The CDR3 runs 16 residues. J lost 4 bases, V lost 5 bases, and 6 bases had no gene match.

The chain uses TRBV30 and TRBJ2-1; TRBD2 matches 11 bases. This CDR3 spans 16 amino acids. Germline loops: CDR1 GTSNPN, CDR2 SVGIG (reference sequence). The junction had 6 bases not matched to a gene; V was cut back by 4 bases and J by 1 base. The CDR3, as DNA: TGTGCCTGGACCACTGGGACTAGCGGATCCTACAATGAGCAGTTCTTC. Residues: CAWTTGTSGSYNEQFF.